This T cell receptor beta chain originates from a study of lymphopenia after photon versus proton radiotherapy (dated by TCRdb to the late 2010s). For context, the study as a whole: Photon and proton radiation therapy were compared by the study for their immunological effects in patients with gastrointestinal tumors who developed high-grade lymphopenia. The cohort included about 18 patients with gastrointestinal tumors who developed lymphopenia after receiving either photon or proton therapy. The study aimed to characterize how the two radiation modalities differ in their impact on the immune system. The research as a whole found: During treatment, patients who received photon therapy lost naive T cells and TCR diversity and gained effector/memory populations, whereas patients who received proton therapy remained relatively stable. Across the cohort, an inverse correlation was found between a larger post-nadir drop in TCR diversity and overall survival time among patients who died. The survival association was examined only in patients who died, and the authors described better survival with proton therapy as a possibility, not as a demonstrated result. After the lymphocyte count nadir, photon-treated repertoires showed oligoclonal expansion, especially of CD8+ Temra cells, which drove the drop in diversity.

V sheds 5 bases and J sheds 7 bases, leaving 12 bases between their ends. CDR1 and CDR2, per the germline V gene, are SGHDN and FVKESK. The CDR3, from cysteine to phenylalanine, totals 13 residues. The sequence is cut down to CDR3 DNA, 39 bases in frame from base 1. Comment on this clone: The clone's antigen remains unknown. No much larger clone exists at a distance of one base, and base qualities are not known.

The method behind the library was the immunoSEQ multiplex PCR assay. Deep sequencing of rearranged TCR beta loci, alongside multiparametric flow cytometry, was used to profile T cell repertoires. TCRdb took this table from immuneACCESS and kept in-frame rearrangements with V and J called. Such tables lack part of the clones; where checked against another copy, unresolved V genes explain under half of the gap, and the rest is unexplained. This sample holds 2,500 to 3,000 clones; roughly 93% were observed only once. Under 2% of the sample comes from the top ten. The receptor was isolated from a woman between 65 and 79 years old with pancreatic cancer. This chain is built from TRBV14 and TRBJ2-4; no D gene can be assigned with confidence. This specimen consisted of peripheral blood, obtained from a patient treated with photon-based radiotherapy. Here is the DNA: TGTGCCAGCAGCGTCTCACCGACCAACATTCAGTACTTC. This is translated as CASSVSPTNIQYF.